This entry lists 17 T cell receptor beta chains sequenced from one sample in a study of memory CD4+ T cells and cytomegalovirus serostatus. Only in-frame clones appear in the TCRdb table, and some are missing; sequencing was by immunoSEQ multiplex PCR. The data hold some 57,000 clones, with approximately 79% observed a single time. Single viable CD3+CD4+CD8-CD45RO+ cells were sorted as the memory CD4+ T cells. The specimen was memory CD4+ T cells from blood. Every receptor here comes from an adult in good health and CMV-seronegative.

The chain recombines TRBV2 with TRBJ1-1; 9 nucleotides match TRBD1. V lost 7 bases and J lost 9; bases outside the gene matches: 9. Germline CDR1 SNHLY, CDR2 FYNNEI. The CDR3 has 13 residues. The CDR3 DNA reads TGTGCCAGCAACGGCGGACAGGGGAATCAAGCTTTCTTT. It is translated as CASNGGQGNQAFF.

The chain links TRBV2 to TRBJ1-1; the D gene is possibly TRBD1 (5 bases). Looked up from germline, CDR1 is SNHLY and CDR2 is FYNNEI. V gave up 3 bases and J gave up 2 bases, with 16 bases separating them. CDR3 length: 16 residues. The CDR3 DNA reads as TGTGCCAGCAGTGAGCGGACAACCAAATTTAACACTGAAGCTTTCTTT. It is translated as CASSERTTKFNTEAFF.

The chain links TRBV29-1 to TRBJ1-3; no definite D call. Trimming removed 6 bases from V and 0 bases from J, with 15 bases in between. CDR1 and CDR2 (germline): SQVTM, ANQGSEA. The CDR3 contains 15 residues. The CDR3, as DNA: TGCAGCGTCACTCCGTCTTTGGGCTCTGGAAACACCATATATTTT. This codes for CSVTPSLGSGNTIYF.

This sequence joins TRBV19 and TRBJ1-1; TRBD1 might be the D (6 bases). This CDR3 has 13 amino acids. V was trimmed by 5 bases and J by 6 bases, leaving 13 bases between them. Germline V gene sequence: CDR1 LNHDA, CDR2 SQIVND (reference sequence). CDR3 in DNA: TGTGCCAGTAGTCCTCGCAGGGGAGCTGAAGCTTTCTTT. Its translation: CASSPRRGAEAFF.

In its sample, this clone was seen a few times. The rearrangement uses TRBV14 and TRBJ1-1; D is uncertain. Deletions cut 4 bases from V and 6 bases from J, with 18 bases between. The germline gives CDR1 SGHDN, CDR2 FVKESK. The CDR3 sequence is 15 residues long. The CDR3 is CASSLILPQHAEAFF. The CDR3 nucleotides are TGTGCCAGCAGCCTGATACTCCCACAACACGCTGAAGCTTTCTTT.

The CDR3 sequence is CASEEVRGYNEQFF. The CDR3 DNA follows: TGTGCCAGCGAAGAAGTTAGGGGCTACAATGAGCAGTTCTTC. This chain uses TRBV18 with TRBJ2-1, with TRBD1 as a possible D gene (5 bases). V lost 8 bases and J 3 bases, leaving 14 bases between the germline ends. The germline V gene encodes CDR1 KGHSH and CDR2 LQKENI. This CDR3 spans 14 amino acids. Full variable domain (remainder filled in from reference TRBV18 and TRBJ2-1): NAGVMQNPRHLVRRRGQEARLRCSPMKGHSHVYWYRQLPEEGLKFMVYLQKENIIDESGMPKERFSAEFPKEGPSILRIQQVVRGDSAAYFCASEEVRGYNEQFFGPGTRLTVL.

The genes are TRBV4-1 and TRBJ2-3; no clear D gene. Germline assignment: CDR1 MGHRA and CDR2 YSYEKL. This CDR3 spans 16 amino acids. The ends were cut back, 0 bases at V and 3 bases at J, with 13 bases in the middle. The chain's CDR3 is CASSQDPTPRTDTQYF. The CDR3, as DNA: TGCGCCAGCAGCCAAGATCCCACGCCCAGGACAGATACGCAGTATTTT.

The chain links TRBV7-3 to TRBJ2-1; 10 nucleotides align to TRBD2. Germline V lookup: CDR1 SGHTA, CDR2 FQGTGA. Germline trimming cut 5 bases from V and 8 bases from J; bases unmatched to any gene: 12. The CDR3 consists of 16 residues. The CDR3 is CASSPFSGRAGDEQFF. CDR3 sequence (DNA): TGTGCCAGCAGCCCATTCAGCGGGAGGGCCGGAGATGAGCAGTTCTTC.

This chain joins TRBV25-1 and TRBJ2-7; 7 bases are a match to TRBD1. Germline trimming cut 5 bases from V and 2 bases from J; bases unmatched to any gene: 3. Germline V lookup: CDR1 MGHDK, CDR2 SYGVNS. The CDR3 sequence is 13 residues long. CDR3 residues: CASSRTGTYEQYF. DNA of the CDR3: TGTGCCAGCAGTCGGACAGGAACCTACGAGCAGTACTTC.

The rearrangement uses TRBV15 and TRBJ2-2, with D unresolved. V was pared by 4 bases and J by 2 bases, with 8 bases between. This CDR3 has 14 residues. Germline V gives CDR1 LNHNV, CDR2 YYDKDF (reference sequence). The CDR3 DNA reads TGTGCCACCAGCAACACTGACAACACCGGGGAGCTGTTTTTT. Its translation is CATSNTDNTGELFF.

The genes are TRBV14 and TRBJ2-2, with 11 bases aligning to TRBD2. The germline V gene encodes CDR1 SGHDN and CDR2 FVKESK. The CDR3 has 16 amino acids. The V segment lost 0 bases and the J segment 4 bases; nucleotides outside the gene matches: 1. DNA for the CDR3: TGTGCCAGCAGCCAAGAACTAGCGGGAGTCACCGGGGAGCTGTTTTTT. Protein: CASSQELAGVTGELFF. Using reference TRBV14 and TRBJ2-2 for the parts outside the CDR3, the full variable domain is EAGVTQFPSHSVIEKGQTVTLRCDPISGHDNLYWYRRVMGKEIKFLLHFVKESKQDESGMPNNRFLAERTGGTYSTLKVQPAELEDSGVYFCASSQELAGVTGELFFGEGSRLTVL.

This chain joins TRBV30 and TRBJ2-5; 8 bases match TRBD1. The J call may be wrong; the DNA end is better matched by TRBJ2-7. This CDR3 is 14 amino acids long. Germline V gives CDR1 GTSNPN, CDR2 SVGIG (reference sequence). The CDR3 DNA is TGTGCCTGGAGACATACAGGGGGCTCCTACGAGCAGTACTTC. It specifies CAWRHTGGSYEQYF.

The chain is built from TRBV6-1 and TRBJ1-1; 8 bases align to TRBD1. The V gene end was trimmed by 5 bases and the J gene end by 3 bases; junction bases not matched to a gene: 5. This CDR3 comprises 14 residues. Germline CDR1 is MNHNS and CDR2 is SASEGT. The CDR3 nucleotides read TGTGCCAGCAGTACAGGGGGTCAGGACACTGAAGCTTTCTTT. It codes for CASSTGGQDTEAFF.

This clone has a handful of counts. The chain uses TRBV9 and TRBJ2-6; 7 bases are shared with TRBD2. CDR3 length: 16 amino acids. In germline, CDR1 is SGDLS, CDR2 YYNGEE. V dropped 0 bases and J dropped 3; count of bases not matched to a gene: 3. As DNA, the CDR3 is TGTGCCAGCAGCGTAGGGGGAGGGTTTGGGGCCAACGTCCTGACTTTC. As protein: CASSVGGGFGANVLTF.

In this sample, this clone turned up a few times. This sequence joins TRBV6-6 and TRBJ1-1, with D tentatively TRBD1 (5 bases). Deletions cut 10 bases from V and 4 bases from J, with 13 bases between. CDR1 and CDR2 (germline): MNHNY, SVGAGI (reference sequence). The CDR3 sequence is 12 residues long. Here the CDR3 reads CATARGGTEAFF. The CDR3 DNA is TGTGCCACCGCGAGGGGCGGCACTGAAGCTTTCTTT.

This CDR3 is CASSDRGQGAFF. The CDR3 nucleotides are TGTGCCAGCAGTGACAGGGGGCAGGGGGCTTTCTTT. This rearrangement joins TRBV6-6 to TRBJ1-1; 10 bases map to TRBD1. Germline V gives CDR1 MNHNY, CDR2 SVGAGI (reference sequence). CDR3 size: 12 residues. J was trimmed by 11 bases and V by 5 bases; bases with no gene match: 5.

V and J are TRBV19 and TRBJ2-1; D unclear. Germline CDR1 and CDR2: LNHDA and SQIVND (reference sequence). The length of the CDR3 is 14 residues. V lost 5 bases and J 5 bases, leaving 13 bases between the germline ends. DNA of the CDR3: TGTGCCAGTAGTGTAAAATCTCCCCACAATGAGCAGTTCTTC. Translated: CASSVKSPHNEQFF.